The next 12 T cell receptor beta chains were all read from a single sample in a study of blood T cell repertoires in COVID-19. Sequenced by immunoSEQ multiplex PCR; TCRdb stores in-frame clones only, minus some. The sample has fewer than 120,000 clones; about 88% are singletons. The sample was peripheral blood. The receptors come from a woman between 50 and 59 years old with acute or convalescent COVID-19.

This chain links TRBV19 with TRBJ1-3; TRBD1 is a possible D gene (6 bases). V gave up 5 bases and J gave up 4 bases, with 21 bases separating them. This CDR3 has 17 amino acids. Germline CDR1 LNHDA, CDR2 SQIVND (reference sequence). The CDR3 loop reads CASSPGYRGGGGNTIYF. The CDR3 DNA reads as TGTGCCAGTAGTCCCGGGTACCGCGGGGGCGGCGGAAACACCATATATTTT.

The rearrangement uses TRBV18 and TRBJ1-4, with D hard to call. The CDR3 loop spans 12 amino acids. Germline V gene sequence: CDR1 KGHSH, CDR2 LQKENI. The V end was cut by 3 bases, the J end by 5 bases, with 4 bases between. The CDR3 coding sequence is TGTGCCAGCTCACCCACAAATGAAAAACTGTTTTTT. This encodes CASSPTNEKLFF.

This CDR3 is CASSQGRSGGSSYNEQFF. CDR3 sequence (DNA): TGTGCCAGCAGCCAAGGGCGGTCAGGGGGCTCGTCCTACAATGAGCAGTTCTTC. J is TRBJ2-1 and V is TRBV14, with 8 bases aligning to TRBD1. Trimming at V came to 1 base and at J to 1 base, leaving 9 bases not matched to a gene. CDR1 and CDR2 from the germline V gene are SGHDN and FVKESK. The CDR3 extends over 18 amino acids.

The CDR3 region is CASSATPSGRSDTQYF. The CDR3 DNA reads TGTGCCAGCAGCGCGACCCCTAGCGGGAGATCAGATACGCAGTATTTT. The genes are TRBV9 and TRBJ2-3, with 10 bases identical to TRBD2. This CDR3 is built from 16 residues. CDR1 and CDR2 from the germline V gene are SGDLS and YYNGEE. J lost 4 bases, V lost 3 bases, and 8 bases had no gene match.

The J gene is TRBJ1-3, the V gene TRBV28; D perhaps matches TRBD1 (6 bases). The germline V and J ends were trimmed by 6 bases and 2 bases, with 11 bases remaining between them. Germline values: CDR1 MDHEN, CDR2 SYDVKM. The CDR3 totals 14 residues. This chain's CDR3 is CASSEGDTGNTIYF. The CDR3 DNA reads as TGTGCCAGCAGCGAGGGGGACACTGGAAACACCATATATTTT.

This clone showed up just once. The chain combines TRBV2 with TRBJ2-7; 9 bases align to TRBD2. The CDR3 sequence is 14 residues long. The ends lost 6 bases at V and 6 bases at J; junction bases unmatched: 9. Germline-derived CDR1 and CDR2 are SNHLY and FYNNEI. Here the CDR3 DNA reads TGTGCCAGCAGCGGTCGACTAGCGGTTCCCGAGCAGTACTTC. Amino acids: CASSGRLAVPEQYF.

The rearrangement joins TRBV18 to TRBJ1-5; perhaps TRBD1 as D (6 bases). Germline CDR1 is KGHSH and CDR2 is LQKENI. CDR3 length equals 15 residues. V lost 1 base and J lost 5, with 12 bases in between. The CDR3 loop reads CASSPLAGADQPQHF. CDR3 nucleotides: TGTGCCAGCTCACCACTAGCAGGGGCGGATCAGCCCCAGCATTTT.

This clone appeared once. The rearrangement links TRBV9 to TRBJ2-1; tentatively, D is TRBD1 (6 bases). Germline loops: CDR1 SGDLS, CDR2 YYNGEE. The length of the CDR3 is 13 residues. V lost 0 bases and J 9 bases, leaving 10 bases between the germline ends. The CDR3 DNA sequence: TGTGCCAGCAGCGTAGGTGGGGGCAGTGAGCAGTTCTTC. Translating gives CASSVGGGSEQFF.

This chain links TRBV18 with TRBJ2-7; 10 bases line up with TRBD1. Losses at the gene ends were 8 bases for V and 7 bases for J; bases not matched to a gene: 8. CDR3 length: 13 amino acids. Looked up from germline, CDR1 is KGHSH and CDR2 is LQKENI. The CDR3 spells CASEGQGSSEQYF. CDR3 DNA sequence: TGTGCCAGCGAGGGACAGGGGAGCTCAGAGCAGTACTTC.

The chain couples TRBV7-2 to TRBJ2-1; perhaps TRBD2 as D (5 bases). The CDR3 is 17 amino acids. Germline CDR1 and CDR2: SGHTA and FQGNSA. The V and J ends lost 5 bases and 7 bases respectively, with 24 bases between them. Here the CDR3 DNA reads TGTGCCAGCAGCCAGGCCCTCAGCGGTTCTGGGCGGAATGAGCAGTTCTTC. Its translation: CASSQALSGSGRNEQFF.

The DNA for the CDR3 is TGTGCCAGCTCACCATCCCCGGACAAGACCTACGAGCAGTACTTC. Amino acid sequence: CASSPSPDKTYEQYF. J is TRBJ2-7 and V is TRBV18, with D maybe TRBD1 (5 bases). Germline values: CDR1 KGHSH, CDR2 LQKENI. The CDR3 is 15 amino acids. V lost 2 bases and J 2 bases, leaving 13 bases between the germline ends. The full variable domain, rest sourced from reference TRBV18 and TRBJ2-7, is NAGVMQNPRHLVRRRGQEARLRCSPMKGHSHVYWYRQLPEEGLKFMVYLQKENIIDESGMPKERFSAEFPKEGPSILRIQQVVRGDSAAYFCASSPSPDKTYEQYFGPGTRLTVT.

V and J are TRBV6-5 and TRBJ2-1; 8 positions agree with TRBD1. CDR3 length equals 15 residues. The J segment lost 8 bases and the V segment lost 5 bases, leaving 11 bases of the junction unmatched. Germline values: CDR1 MNHEY, CDR2 SVGAGI. The CDR3 DNA reads as TGTGCCAGCAGTAGAGGACAGGGAGCTGGCGATGAGCAGTTCTTC. Amino acid sequence: CASSRGQGAGDEQFF.